Listed here is a single T cell receptor (beta chain). This entry is derived from a study of blood T cell repertoires in COVID-19. At the level of the study: In each case, the material was cDNA or gDNA derived from T cells, B-cell-depleted T cells, or PBMCs.

The participants were between about 18 and 90 years old and came from about two dozen US areas. Donors in Cohort 3 who had recovered were those with two negative PCRs, healthcare professional clearance, or resolution of their symptoms. In the study's own analysis: Amplifying reference gene primers gave estimates of nucleated cell counts. The repertoire was sequenced with immunoSEQ multiplex PCR; TCRdb's copy has only in-frame clones and lacks some. For V, J and clone size, that table is used; D and trimming come from the DNA. The table includes fewer than 200,000 clones, approximately 84% detected once. The sequenced material came from PBMCs or T cells enriched from blood (not recorded which). The sequence came from a man between 50 and 59 years old who had recovered from COVID-19.

The CDR3 region is CASSPRTSGAVTDTQYF. CDR3 nucleotides: TGTGCCAGCTCACCCCGGACTAGCGGGGCTGTCACAGATACGCAGTATTTT. The chain employs TRBV18 and TRBJ2-3; TRBD2 aligns across 12 bases. The V gene end was trimmed by 3 bases and the J gene end by 2 bases; junction bases not matched to a gene: 6. The germline CDR1 and CDR2 sequences are KGHSH and LQKENI. This CDR3 comprises 17 residues.